The next 26 T cell receptor beta chains were all read from a single sample in a study of glioma-infiltrating T cells. Amplification of TCR alpha and beta CDR3 regions from RNA used iRepertoire nested multiplex PCR. One entry per CDR3 protein, called by TCRdb with MiXCR from the multiplex PCR reads. The table has roughly 100,000 distinct CDR3 sequences, 25% to 35% seen once; the top ten hold less than 55%. Sample: glioma tissue, nonneoplastic brain tissue, or PBMCs (not recorded which). The receptors here all came from a human donor with low-grade glioma or glioblastoma, undergoing nonglioma brain surgery, or in good health (not recorded which).

This rearrangement joins TRBV5-5 to TRBJ2-1; possible D gene TRBD1, 6 bases. From germline, CDR1 is SGHKS and CDR2 YYEKEE (reference sequence). The ends were cut back, 4 bases at V and 7 bases at J, with 18 bases in the middle. The CDR3 is 15 amino acids. The CDR3 DNA sequence: TGTGCCAGCAGCACCACCGGGACATCGGGGAATGAGCAGTTCTTC. Amino acid sequence: CASSTTGTSGNEQFF.

The V call is TRBV7-2, the J call TRBJ2-5; 7 nucleotides match TRBD2. CDR1 is SGHTA and CDR2 is FQGNSA in the germline V gene. The CDR3 length is 16 residues. With V trimmed by 5 bases and J by 4 bases, 13 bases remained unmatched. CDR3 residues: CASSPGGGVTGETQYF. The CDR3 DNA reads as TGTGCCAGCAGCCCAGGTGGGGGGGTTACTGGAGAGACCCAGTACTTC. Filled out from reference TRBV7-2 and TRBJ2-5, the complete variable domain reads GAGVSQSPSNKVTEKGKDVELRCDPISGHTALYWYRQSLGQGLEFLIYFQGNSAPDKSGLPSDRFSAERTGGSVSTLTIQRTQQEDSAVYLCASSPGGGVTGETQYFGPGTRLLVL.

This clonotype was detected ten times or more. The rearrangement uses TRBV6-1 and TRBJ2-5, with TRBD2 matching over 7 bases. With V trimmed by 7 bases and J by 0 bases, 8 bases remained unmatched. The germline V gene encodes CDR1 MNHNS and CDR2 SASEGT. The CDR3 extends over 15 amino acids. This CDR3 is CASTKRAGNQETQYF. The CDR3, as DNA: TGTGCCAGCACTAAGAGAGCGGGGAACCAAGAGACCCAGTACTTC.

The chain carries TRBV2 and TRBJ1-1; possibly TRBD1 for D (5 bases). Germline CDR1 and CDR2: SNHLY and FYNNEI. The CDR3 consists of 15 residues. V gave up 6 bases and J gave up 5 bases, with 19 bases separating them. The DNA for the CDR3 is TGTGCCAGCAGGGGTCAGGGCTACTTGATTACTGAAGCTTTCTTT. Translated, it gives CASRGQGYLITEAFF.

As regards this clonotype: Given a much more abundant clone one base away, this may be a read error. The chain recombines TRBV7-2 with TRBJ1-1; D call uncertain. Per the germline V gene, CDR1 is SGHTA and CDR2 is FQGNSA. This CDR3 has 15 amino acids. This chain's CDR3 is CASSLARRPYTEDFF. The CDR3 nucleotides are TGTGCCAGCAGCTTAGCACGACGGCCGTACACTGAAGATTTCTTT.

In its sample, this clonotype was seen many times. The gene calls are TRBV27 and TRBJ1-2; D is undetermined. The germline V and J ends were trimmed by 0 bases and 4 bases, with 3 bases remaining between them. The germline V gene has CDR1 MNHEY and CDR2 SMNVEV (reference sequence). The CDR3 contains 12 residues. The CDR3 sequence is CASSLSRYGYTF. For the CDR3, the DNA is TGTGCCAGCAGTTTATCCCGCTATGGCTACACCTTC.

This clonotype was counted ten times or more. The rearrangement links TRBV18 to TRBJ1-1; weak D call: TRBD1 (5 bases). V was pared by 8 bases and J by 1 base, with 11 bases between. Germline CDR1 KGHSH, CDR2 LQKENI. The CDR3 is 13 amino acids. CDR3 amino acids: CASSPQGNTEAFF. The CDR3 nucleotides read TGTGCCAGCAGTCCTCAGGGGAACACTGAAGCTTTCTTT.

For this clonotype: One junction end disagrees with the germline gene, perhaps due to a read error. The chain recombines TRBV27 with TRBJ2-7; no clear D. The CDR3 is 12 residues long. Germline assignment: CDR1 MNHEY and CDR2 SMNVEV (reference sequence). CDR3 region: CASSLPRDSTSF. The CDR3 nucleotides read TGTGCCAGCAGTCTGCCCCGTGATTCTACCAGCTTC.

This clonotype has a count of ten or more. V usage is TRBV7-3 and J usage is TRBJ2-1; possibly TRBD1 or TRBD2 for D (5 bases each). Germline V gene data show CDR1 as SGHTA and CDR2 as FQGTGA. V lost 1 base and J lost 9, with 10 bases in between. CDR3 length: 13 amino acids. The CDR3 reads CASSLMAGAEQFF. In DNA form, the CDR3 reads TGTGCCAGCAGCTTAATGGCCGGGGCTGAGCAGTTCTTC. The full variable domain, completed using reference TRBV7-3 and TRBJ2-1, is GAGVSQTPSNKVTEKGKYVELRCDPISGHTALYWYRQSLGQGPEFLIYFQGTGAADDSGLPNDRFFAVRPEGSVSTLKIQRTERGDSAVYLCASSLMAGAEQFFGPGTRLTVL.

This clonotype came up many times. The chain carries TRBV18 and TRBJ1-1; unclear D gene. V was shortened by 3 bases and J by 8 bases, with 10 bases between the two germline ends. Germline values: CDR1 KGHSH, CDR2 LQKENI. The CDR3 has 12 residues. In DNA, the CDR3 is TGTGCCAGCTCACCCTACCAAGAAGAAGCTTTCTTT. The encoded protein is CASSPYQEEAFF.

Ten or more counts support this clonotype. The chain recombines TRBV27 with TRBJ2-1; D call uncertain. CDR1 MNHEY and CDR2 SMNVEV come from the germline V gene (reference sequence). V was cut by 2 bases and J by 7 bases, with 9 bases left in between. CDR3 size: 13 residues. The CDR3: CASSLTTENEQFF. The CDR3 DNA is TGTGCCAGCAGTTTAACGACGGAAAATGAGCAGTTCTTC.

The chain combines TRBV14 with TRBJ2-7; D is perhaps TRBD1 or TRBD2 (6 bases each). Trimming left V 0 bases short and J 2 bases short, with 11 bases between. This CDR3 is 15 amino acids long. Germline V gene lookup returns CDR1 SGHDN and CDR2 FVKESK. CDR3 nucleotide sequence: TGTGCCAGCAGCCAAGAACGGGGGCGCCCCTACGAGCAGTACTTC. Its translation: CASSQERGRPYEQYF.

The genes are TRBV7-9 and TRBJ1-4, with D perhaps TRBD1 (5 bases). Deletions cut 5 bases from V and 5 bases from J, with 9 bases between. Germline CDR1 SEHNR, CDR2 FQNEAQ (reference sequence). The CDR3 is made up of 13 amino acids. CDR3 coding DNA: TGTGCCAGCAGCCCATCAGGGAATGAAAAACTGTTTTTT. Translated: CASSPSGNEKLFF.

The chain recombines TRBV7-9 with TRBJ1-6; D gene unclear. Trimming cost V 5 bases and J 0 bases, with 8 bases left between them. In germline, CDR1 is SEHNR, CDR2 FQNEAQ (reference sequence). The CDR3 loop spans 15 amino acids. CDR3 sequence reads: CASSVPSSYNSPLHF. In DNA, the CDR3 is TGTGCCAGCAGCGTCCCGAGCTCCTATAATTCACCCCTCCACTTT.

As to this clonotype: Being one base from a much bigger clone, this may be a read error. The rearrangement links TRBV3-1 to TRBJ1-1, with D tentatively TRBD1 (6 bases). The CDR3 totals 13 residues. V was cut by 7 bases and J by 2 bases, with 11 bases left in between. Germline V gene sequence: CDR1 LGHDT, CDR2 YNNKEL (reference sequence). CDR3 DNA sequence: TGTGCCAGCATCCGACAGGACAACACTGAAGCTTTCTTT. It translates to CASIRQDNTEAFF.

In its sample, this clonotype was seen many times. The V call is TRBV24-1, the J call TRBJ2-3, with 8 positions matching TRBD2. Germline V lookup: CDR1 KGHDR, CDR2 SFDVKD. The CDR3 extends over 16 amino acids. V lost 7 bases, J lost 3 bases, and 11 bases stayed unmatched. The CDR3 here is CATSLGPSGLTDTQYF. In DNA, the CDR3 is TGTGCCACCAGCCTAGGTCCTAGCGGGCTAACAGATACGCAGTATTTT.

This clonotype was detected only a few times. V gene TRBV7-8 combines with J gene TRBJ1-5; a possible D gene is TRBD1 (6 bases). CDR1 SGHVS and CDR2 FQNEAQ come from the germline V gene. V gave up 1 base and J gave up 3 bases, with 13 bases separating them. This CDR3 is 16 amino acids long. The CDR3 DNA reads TGTGCCAGCAGCTTAGAAGAGGACAGCACCAATCAGCCCCAGCATTTT. This codes for CASSLEEDSTNQPQHF.

For this clonotype: Since a much larger clone is just one base distant, this may be a read error. The rearrangement links TRBV6-1 to TRBJ1-5, with TRBD1 as a possible D gene (5 bases). CDR3 length equals 14 residues. CDR1 is MNHNS and CDR2 is SASEGT in the germline V gene. CDR3 DNA sequence: TGTGCCAGCAGGGGGCCGGGGGGATACCGGCCCAAGCATTTT. Translated: CASRGPGGYRPKHF.

Regarding this clonotype: This may come from a read error, since a much larger clone is one base off. The CDR3 region has the DNA TGTGCCAGCAGTTACTCCTTTTATGGGGCAGGGACCAAAGATACGCAGTATTTT. This sequence encodes CASSYSFYGAGTKDTQYF. This sequence joins TRBV6-5 and TRBJ2-3, with D perhaps assigned TRBD1 or TRBD2 (5 bases each). This CDR3 has 18 amino acids. CDR1 MNHEY and CDR2 SVGAGI come from the germline V gene. V was trimmed by 0 bases and J by 5 bases, leaving 21 bases between them.

This clonotype was recorded at least ten times. The gene calls are TRBV19 and TRBJ2-5; D gene unclear. V was shortened by 5 bases and J by 5 bases, with 18 bases between the two germline ends. The CDR3 consists of 15 residues. Germline V gene data show CDR1 as LNHDA and CDR2 as SQIVND (reference sequence). In DNA, the CDR3 is TGTGCCAGTAGTTATAACCCCGGACCTCGTGAGACCCAGTACTTC. Translation: CASSYNPGPRETQYF.

To note about this clonotype: Mismatch with germline at one junction end may stem from a read error. This chain links TRBV7-9 with TRBJ2-3; D unresolved. This CDR3 is 17 amino acids long. The germline CDR1 and CDR2 sequences are SEHNR and FQNEAQ (reference sequence). Here the CDR3 DNA reads TGTGCCAACAGCTCCCCTTTGAAGGACCAGTTCACAGATACGCAGTATTTT. Translation: CANSSPLKDQFTDTQYF. Complete variable domain (other parts from reference TRBV7-9 and TRBJ2-3): DTGVSQNPRHKITKRGQNVTFRCDPISEHNRLYWYRQTLGQGPEFLTYFQNEAQLEKSRLLSDRFSAERPKGSFSTLEIQRTEQGDSAMYLCANSSPLKDQFTDTQYFGPGTRLTVL.

About this clonotype itself: A clone one base away is much larger, so this may be a read error. This sequence joins TRBV20-1 and TRBJ1-2; unclear D gene. Germline CDR1 and CDR2: DFQATT and SNEGSKA (reference sequence). There are 12 residues in the CDR3. Trimming removed 5 bases at V and 4 bases at J, with 11 bases between. The CDR3 nucleotides are TGCAGTGCTCTCCGCGGGTCCTATGGCTACACCTTC. Protein: CSALRGSYGYTF.

The sample holds a few counts of this clonotype. The chain is built from TRBV5-1 and TRBJ2-3; no clear D. This CDR3 region has 13 residues. V dropped 4 bases and J dropped 2 bases, with 8 bases sitting between them. Germline V lookup: CDR1 SGHRS, CDR2 YFSETQ. For the CDR3, the DNA is TGCGCCAGCAGCGGGCTAAACACAGATACGCAGTATTTT. This translates into CASSGLNTDTQYF.

This clonotype was counted many times. The V call is TRBV7-3, the J call TRBJ2-1; D gene uncertain. The germline V and J ends were trimmed by 2 bases and 7 bases, with 12 bases remaining between them. Germline values: CDR1 SGHTA, CDR2 FQGTGA. This CDR3 is 14 amino acids long. The CDR3 protein is CASSLDPWQNEQFF. CDR3 sequence (DNA): TGTGCCAGCAGCTTAGACCCGTGGCAGAATGAGCAGTTCTTC.

As concerns this clonotype: This may be a read error: a much more frequent sequence differs by one nucleotide. No conserved phenylalanine or tryptophan is present at the end of the CDR3, so a read error is the likely explanation. This chain uses TRBV11-2 with TRBJ1-1; no definite D call. V lost 5 bases and J lost 4, with 14 bases in between. The CDR3 has 14 residues. CDR1 is SGHAT, CDR2 FQNNGV, per germline. CDR3 sequence: CASSPTLVGTEAFS. The CDR3 DNA follows: TGTGCCAGCAGCCCCACTCTGGTTGGCACTGAAGCTTTCTCT.

This clonotype was seen many times. The chain carries TRBV7-9 and TRBJ1-2; weak D call: TRBD1 (5 bases). The CDR3 sequence is 15 residues long. From germline, CDR1 is SEHNR and CDR2 FQNEAQ (reference sequence). Trimming removed 5 bases from V and 4 bases from J, with 17 bases in between. CDR3 bases: TGTGCCAGCAGCCCGACTGAGACAGCGAGCTATGGCTACACCTTC. Translating it yields CASSPTETASYGYTF.